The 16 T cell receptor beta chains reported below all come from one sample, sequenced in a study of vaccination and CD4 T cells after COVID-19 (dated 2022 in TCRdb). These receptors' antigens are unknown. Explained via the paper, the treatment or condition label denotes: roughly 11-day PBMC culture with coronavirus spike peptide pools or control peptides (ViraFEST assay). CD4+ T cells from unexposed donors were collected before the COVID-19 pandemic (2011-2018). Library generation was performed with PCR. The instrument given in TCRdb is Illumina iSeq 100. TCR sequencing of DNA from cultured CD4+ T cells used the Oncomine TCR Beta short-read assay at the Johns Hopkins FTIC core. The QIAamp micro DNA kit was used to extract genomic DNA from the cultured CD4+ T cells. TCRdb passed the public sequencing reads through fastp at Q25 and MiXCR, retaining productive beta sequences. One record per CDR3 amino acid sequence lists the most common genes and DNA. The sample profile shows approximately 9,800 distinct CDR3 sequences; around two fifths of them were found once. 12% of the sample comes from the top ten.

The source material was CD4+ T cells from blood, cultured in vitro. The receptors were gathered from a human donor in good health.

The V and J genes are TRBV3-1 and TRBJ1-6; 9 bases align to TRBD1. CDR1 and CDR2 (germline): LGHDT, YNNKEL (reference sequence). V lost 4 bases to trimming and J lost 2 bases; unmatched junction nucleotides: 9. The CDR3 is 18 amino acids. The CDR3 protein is CASSPGTGTATYNSPLHF. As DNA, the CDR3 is TGTGCCAGCAGCCCCGGGACAGGGACCGCTACCTATAATTCACCCCTCCACTTT.

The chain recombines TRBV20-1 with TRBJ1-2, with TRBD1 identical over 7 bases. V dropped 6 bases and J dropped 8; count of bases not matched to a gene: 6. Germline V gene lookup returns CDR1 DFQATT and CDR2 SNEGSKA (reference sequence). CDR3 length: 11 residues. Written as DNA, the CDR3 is TGCAGTGCCAGGGGGGGGGACGGCTACACCTTC. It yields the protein CSARGGDGYTF.

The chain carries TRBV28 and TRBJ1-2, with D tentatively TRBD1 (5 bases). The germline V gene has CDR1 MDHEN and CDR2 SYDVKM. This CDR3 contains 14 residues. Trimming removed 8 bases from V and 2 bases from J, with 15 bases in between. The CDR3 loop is CASCAGGSNYGYTF. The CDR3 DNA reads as TGTGCCAGCTGCGCCGGGGGGTCGAACTATGGCTACACCTTC.

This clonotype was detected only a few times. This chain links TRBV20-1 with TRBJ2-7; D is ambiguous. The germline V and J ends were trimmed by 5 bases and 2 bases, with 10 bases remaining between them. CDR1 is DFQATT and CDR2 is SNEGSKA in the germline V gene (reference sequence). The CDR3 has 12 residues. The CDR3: CSALRPPYEQYF. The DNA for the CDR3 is TGCAGTGCTCTGCGGCCTCCCTACGAGCAGTACTTC.

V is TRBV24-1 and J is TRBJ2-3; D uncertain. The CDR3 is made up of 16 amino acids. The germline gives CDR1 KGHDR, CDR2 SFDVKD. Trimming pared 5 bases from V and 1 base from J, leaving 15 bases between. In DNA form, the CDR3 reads TGTGCCACCAGTGCCCCACTCAGCCGAGGCACAGATACGCAGTATTTT. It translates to CATSAPLSRGTDTQYF.

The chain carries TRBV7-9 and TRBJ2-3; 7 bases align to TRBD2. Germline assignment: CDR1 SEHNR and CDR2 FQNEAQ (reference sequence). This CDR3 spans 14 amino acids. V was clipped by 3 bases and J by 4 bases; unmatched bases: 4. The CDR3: CASSFRLAADTQYF. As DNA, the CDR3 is TGTGCCAGCAGCTTTCGACTAGCCGCAGATACGCAGTATTTT.

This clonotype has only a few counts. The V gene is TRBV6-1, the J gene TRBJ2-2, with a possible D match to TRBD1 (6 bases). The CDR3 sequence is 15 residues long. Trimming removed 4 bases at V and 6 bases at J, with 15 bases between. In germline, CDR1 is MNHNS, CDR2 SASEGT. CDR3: CASSVLGTIPGELFF. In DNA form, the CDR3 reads TGTGCCAGCAGTGTGCTTGGGACAATCCCCGGGGAGCTGTTTTTT.

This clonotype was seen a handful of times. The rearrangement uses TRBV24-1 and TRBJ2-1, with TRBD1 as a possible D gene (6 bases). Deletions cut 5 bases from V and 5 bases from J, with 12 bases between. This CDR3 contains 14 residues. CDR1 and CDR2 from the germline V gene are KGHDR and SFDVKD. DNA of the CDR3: TGTGCCACCAGTGGCAGGGGTCCCGACAATGAGCAGTTCTTC. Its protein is CATSGRGPDNEQFF.

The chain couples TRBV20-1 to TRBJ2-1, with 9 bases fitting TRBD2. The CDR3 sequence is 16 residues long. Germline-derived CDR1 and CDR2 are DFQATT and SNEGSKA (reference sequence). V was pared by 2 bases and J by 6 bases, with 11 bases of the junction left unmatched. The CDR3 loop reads CSARPATSGRTNEQFF. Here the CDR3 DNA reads TGCAGTGCTAGACCCGCCACTAGCGGGCGGACCAATGAGCAGTTCTTC.

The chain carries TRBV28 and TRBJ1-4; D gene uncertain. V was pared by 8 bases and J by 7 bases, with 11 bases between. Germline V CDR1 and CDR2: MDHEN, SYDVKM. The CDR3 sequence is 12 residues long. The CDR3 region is CASAITGEKLFF. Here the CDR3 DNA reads TGTGCCAGCGCCATAACGGGTGAAAAACTGTTTTTT. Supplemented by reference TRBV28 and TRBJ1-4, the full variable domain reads DVKVTQSSRYLVKRTGEKVFLECVQDMDHENMFWYRQDPGLGLRLIYFSYDVKMKEKGDIPEGYSVSREKKERFSLILESASTNQTSMYLCASAITGEKLFFGSGTQLSVL.

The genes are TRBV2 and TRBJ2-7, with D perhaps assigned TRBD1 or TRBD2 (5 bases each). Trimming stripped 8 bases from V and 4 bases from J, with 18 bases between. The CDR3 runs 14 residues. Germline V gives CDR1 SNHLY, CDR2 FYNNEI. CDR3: CASGLTVSRYEQYF. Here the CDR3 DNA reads TGTGCCAGCGGACTGACAGTCTCACGGTACGAGCAGTACTTC.

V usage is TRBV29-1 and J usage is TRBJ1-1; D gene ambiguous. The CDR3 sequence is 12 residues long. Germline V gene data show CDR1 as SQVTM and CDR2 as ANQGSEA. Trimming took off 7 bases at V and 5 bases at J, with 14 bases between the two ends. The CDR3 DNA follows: TGCAGCGCTATCGCCGGGTGGACTGAAGCTTTCTTT. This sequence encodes CSAIAGWTEAFF.

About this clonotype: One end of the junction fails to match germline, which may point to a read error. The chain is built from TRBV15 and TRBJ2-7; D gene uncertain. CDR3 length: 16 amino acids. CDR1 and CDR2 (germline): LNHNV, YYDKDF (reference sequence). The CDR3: CTTSRDRGRPPYEQYF. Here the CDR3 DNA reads TGTACCACCAGCAGAGATCGAGGCAGGCCGCCCTACGAGCAGTACTTC.

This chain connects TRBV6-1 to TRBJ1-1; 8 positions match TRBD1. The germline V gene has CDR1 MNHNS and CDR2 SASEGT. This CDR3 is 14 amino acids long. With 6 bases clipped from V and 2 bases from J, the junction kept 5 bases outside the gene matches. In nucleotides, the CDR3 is TGTGCCAGCAGACGGGACAGGATAAACACTGAAGCTTTCTTT. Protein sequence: CASRRDRINTEAFF.

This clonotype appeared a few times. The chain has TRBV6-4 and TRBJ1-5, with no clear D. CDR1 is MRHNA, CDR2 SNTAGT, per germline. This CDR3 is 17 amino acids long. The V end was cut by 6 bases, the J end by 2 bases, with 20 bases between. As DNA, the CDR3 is TGTGCCAGCAGCCCCGTCCCCGTAGGGCTTGGCAATCAGCCCCAGCATTTT. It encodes CASSPVPVGLGNQPQHF.

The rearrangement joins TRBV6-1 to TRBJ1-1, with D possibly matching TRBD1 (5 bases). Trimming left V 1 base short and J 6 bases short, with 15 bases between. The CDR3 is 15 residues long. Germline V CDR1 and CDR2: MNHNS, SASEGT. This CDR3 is CASSEGSGGSSEAFF. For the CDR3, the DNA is TGTGCCAGCAGTGAAGGTTCTGGGGGAAGTTCTGAAGCTTTCTTT.